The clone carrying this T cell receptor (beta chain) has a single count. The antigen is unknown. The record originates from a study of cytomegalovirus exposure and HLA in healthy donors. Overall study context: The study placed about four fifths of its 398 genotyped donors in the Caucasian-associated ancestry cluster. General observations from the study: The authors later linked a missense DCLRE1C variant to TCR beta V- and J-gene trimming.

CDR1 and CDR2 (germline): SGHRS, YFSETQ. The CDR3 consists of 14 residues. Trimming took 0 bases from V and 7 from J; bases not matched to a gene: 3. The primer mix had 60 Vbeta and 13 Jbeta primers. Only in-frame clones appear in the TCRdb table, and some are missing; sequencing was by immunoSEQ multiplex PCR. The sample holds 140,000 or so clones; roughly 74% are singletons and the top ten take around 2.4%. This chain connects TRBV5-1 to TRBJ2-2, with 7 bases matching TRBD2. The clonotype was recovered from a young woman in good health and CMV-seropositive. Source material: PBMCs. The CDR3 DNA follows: TGCGCCAGCAGCTTGGCTAGCGGAATCGGGGAGCTGTTTTTT. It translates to CASSLASGIGELFF.